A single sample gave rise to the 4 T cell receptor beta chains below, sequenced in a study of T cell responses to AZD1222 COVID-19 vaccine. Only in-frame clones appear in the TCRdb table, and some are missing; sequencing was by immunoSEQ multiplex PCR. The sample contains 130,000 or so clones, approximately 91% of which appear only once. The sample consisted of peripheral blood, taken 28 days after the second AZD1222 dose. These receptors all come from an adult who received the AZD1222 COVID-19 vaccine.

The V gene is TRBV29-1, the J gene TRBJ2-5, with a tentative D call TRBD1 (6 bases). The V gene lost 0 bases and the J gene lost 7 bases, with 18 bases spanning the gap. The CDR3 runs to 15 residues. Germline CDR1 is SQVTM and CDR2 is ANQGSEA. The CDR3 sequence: CSVEESRGRLGTQYF. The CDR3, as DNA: TGCAGCGTTGAAGAATCCAGGGGACGGCTAGGGACCCAGTACTTC.

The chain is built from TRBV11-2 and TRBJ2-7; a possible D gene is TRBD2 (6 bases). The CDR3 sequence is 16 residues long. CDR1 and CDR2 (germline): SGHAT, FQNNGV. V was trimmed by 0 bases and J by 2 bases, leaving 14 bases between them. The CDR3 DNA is TGTGCCAGCAGCTTAGATCGGGTTAGCGGTACCTACGAGCAGTACTTC. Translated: CASSLDRVSGTYEQYF. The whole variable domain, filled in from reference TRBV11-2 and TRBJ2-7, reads EAGVAQSPRYKIIEKRQSVAFWCNPISGHATLYWYQQILGQGPKLLIQFQNNGVVDDSQLPKDRFSAERLKGVDSTLKIQPAKLEDSAVYLCASSLDRVSGTYEQYFGPGTRLTVT.

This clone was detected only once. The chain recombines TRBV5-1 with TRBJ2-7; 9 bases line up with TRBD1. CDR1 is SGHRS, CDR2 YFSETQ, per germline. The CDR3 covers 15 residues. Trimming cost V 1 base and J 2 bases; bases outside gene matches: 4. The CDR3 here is CASSLSQGAAYEQYF. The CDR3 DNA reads TGCGCCAGCAGCTTGTCACAGGGGGCGGCCTACGAGCAGTACTTC.

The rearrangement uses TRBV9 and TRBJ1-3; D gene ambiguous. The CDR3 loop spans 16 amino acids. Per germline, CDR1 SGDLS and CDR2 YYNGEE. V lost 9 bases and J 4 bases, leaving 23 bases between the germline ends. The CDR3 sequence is CANPRSAALDGNTIYF. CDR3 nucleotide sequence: TGTGCCAACCCGAGGTCGGCAGCCCTCGACGGAAACACCATATATTTT.